The present T cell receptor beta chain was sequenced within a study of blood T cell repertoires in COVID-19. Produced via immunoSEQ multiplex PCR; TCRdb's table is partial and in-frame only. Found here are about 260,000 clones, 90% of them singletons; the top ten hold roughly 3.7%. This clone has only a few counts. The trim removed 0 bases at V and 5 bases at J, leaving 8 bases unmatched. Looked up from germline, CDR1 is SGHDT and CDR2 is YYEEEE. This CDR3 is built from 16 residues. The chain carries TRBV5-6 and TRBJ1-1, with 9 bases fitting TRBD1. What was sequenced was peripheral blood. The TCR was taken from a woman aged 40 to 55 with acute or convalescent COVID-19. In DNA, the CDR3 is TGTGCCAGCAGCTTGGGACGGACAGGGGTGGTAACTGAAGCTTTCTTT. It encodes CASSLGRTGVVTEAFF. Full variable domain (remainder filled in from reference TRBV5-6 and TRBJ1-1): DAGVTQSPTHLIKTRGQQVTLRCSPKSGHDTVSWYQQALGQGPQFIFQYYEEEERQRGNFPDRFSGHQFPNYSSELNVNALLLGDSALYLCASSLGRTGVVTEAFFGQGTRLTVV.